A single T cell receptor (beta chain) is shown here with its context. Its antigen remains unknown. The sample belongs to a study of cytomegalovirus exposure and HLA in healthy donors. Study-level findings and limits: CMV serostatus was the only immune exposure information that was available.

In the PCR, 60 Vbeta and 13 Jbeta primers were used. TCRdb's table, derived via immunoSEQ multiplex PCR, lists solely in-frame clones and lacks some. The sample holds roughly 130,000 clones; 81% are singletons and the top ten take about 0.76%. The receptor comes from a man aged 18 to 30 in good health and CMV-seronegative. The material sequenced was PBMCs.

The CDR3 sequence is CASVNFGTGESEAFF. CDR3 bases: TGTGCCAGCGTCAATTTCGGGACAGGGGAATCAGAAGCTTTCTTT. This rearrangement joins TRBV28 to TRBJ1-1; TRBD1 agrees at 10 bases. The V segment lost 8 bases and the J segment 8 bases; nucleotides outside the gene matches: 14. This CDR3 contains 15 residues. Germline CDR1 is MDHEN and CDR2 is SYDVKM.